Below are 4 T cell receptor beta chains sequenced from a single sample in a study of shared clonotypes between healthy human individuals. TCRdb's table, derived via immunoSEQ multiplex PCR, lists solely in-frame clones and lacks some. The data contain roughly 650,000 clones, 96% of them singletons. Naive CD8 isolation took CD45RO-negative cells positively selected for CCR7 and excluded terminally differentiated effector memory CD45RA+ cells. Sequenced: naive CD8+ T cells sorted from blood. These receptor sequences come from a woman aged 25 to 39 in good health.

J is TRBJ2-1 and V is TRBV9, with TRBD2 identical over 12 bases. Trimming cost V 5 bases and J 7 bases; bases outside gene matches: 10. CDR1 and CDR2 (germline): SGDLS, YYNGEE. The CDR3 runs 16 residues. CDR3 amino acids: CASSDTTSGSSNEQFF. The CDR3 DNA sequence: TGTGCCAGCAGTGATACGACTAGCGGGAGTAGTAATGAGCAGTTCTTC.

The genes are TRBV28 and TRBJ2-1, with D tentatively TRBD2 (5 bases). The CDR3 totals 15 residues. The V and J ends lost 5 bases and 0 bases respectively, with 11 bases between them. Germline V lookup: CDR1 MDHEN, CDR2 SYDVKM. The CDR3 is CASSTKRNSYNEQFF. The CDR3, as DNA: TGTGCCAGCAGTACAAAGCGGAACTCCTACAATGAGCAGTTCTTC.

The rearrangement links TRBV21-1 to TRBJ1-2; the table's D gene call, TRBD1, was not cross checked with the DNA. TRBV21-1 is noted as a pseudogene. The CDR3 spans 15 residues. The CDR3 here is CASSITGGPFYGYTF. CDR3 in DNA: TGTGCCAGCAGCATAACAGGGGGGCCCTTCTATGGCTACACCTTC.

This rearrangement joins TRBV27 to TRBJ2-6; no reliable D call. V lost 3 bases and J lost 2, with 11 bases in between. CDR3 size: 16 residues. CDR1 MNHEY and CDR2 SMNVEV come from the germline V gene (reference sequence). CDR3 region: CASSFLGQTGANVLTF. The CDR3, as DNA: TGTGCCAGCAGTTTTCTAGGGCAAACTGGGGCCAACGTCCTGACTTTC. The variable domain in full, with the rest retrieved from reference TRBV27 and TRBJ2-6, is EAQVTQNPRYLITVTGKKLTVTCSQNMNHEYMSWYRQDPGLGLRQIYYSMNVEVTDKGDVPEGYKVSRKEKRNFPLILESPSPNQTSLYFCASSFLGQTGANVLTFGAGSRLTVL.